The clone carrying this T cell receptor beta chain was detected only a few times. The data belong to a study of shared clonotypes between healthy human individuals. Produced via immunoSEQ multiplex PCR; TCRdb's table is partial and in-frame only. The sample consists of hundreds of thousands of clones, over 65% of them appearing once. Looked up from germline, CDR1 is LNHDA and CDR2 is SQIVND (reference sequence). V lost 7 bases to trimming and J lost 4 bases, with 16 bases between them. The CDR3 loop spans 14 amino acids. The sample consisted of memory CD4+ T cells sorted from blood. The subset here: CD45RA-negative fraction. The receptor's source is a woman aged 25-40 years in good health. This chain uses TRBV19 with TRBJ1-1; D uncertain. The CDR3: CASIGINRATEAFF. DNA of the CDR3: TGTGCCAGTATAGGAATAAACCGGGCCACTGAAGCTTTCTTT.